These T cell receptor beta chains were read from a single sample in a study of T cell changes during pregnancy in multiple sclerosis. Sequenced by immunoSEQ multiplex PCR; TCRdb stores in-frame clones only, minus some. This sample has roughly 90,000 clones; approximately 89% occur once, and the top ten carry around 2%. This specimen consisted of peripheral blood, obtained in the first trimester of pregnancy. The receptors here all came from a female donor in good health, enrolled as a control in a pregnancy study. Both conserved end residues are part of each CDR3. A D gene is named only where the DNA matches it firmly. For some rows the clone size is stated as once, few or many, or as a class when expanded; others skip it.

size	J	V	D	CDR3	DNA
.	TRBJ2-7	TRBV27	TRBD1	CASSPPDRDYEQYF	TGTGCCAGCAGTCCCCCCGACAGGGACTACGAGCAGTACTTC
.	TRBJ1-1	TRBV18	TRBD1	CASSPTGDTEAFF	TGTGCCAGCTCACCAACAGGGGACACTGAAGCTTTCTTT
.	TRBJ2-7	TRBV13	.	CASSRHLTGTSYEQYF	TGTGCCAGCAGCCGCCATCTGACAGGGACTTCCTACGAGCAGTACTTC
.	TRBJ1-3	TRBV25-1	TRBD1	CASSTTGTGNTIYF	TGTGCCAGCAGTACGACAGGGACTGGAAACACCATATATTTT
.	TRBJ1-6	TRBV11-2	.	CASSPPRAYNSPLHF	TGTGCCAGCAGCCCACCGAGGGCTTATAATTCACCCCTCCACTTT
.	TRBJ2-5	TRBV4-2	TRBD2	CASSQAGLAGLRVETQYF	TGTGCCAGCAGCCAAGCGGGGCTAGCGGGGTTACGGGTGGAGACCCAGTACTTC
.	TRBJ2-3	TRBV15	.	CATSSQRPADTQYF	TGTGCCACCAGCAGCCAGAGGCCCGCAGATACGCAGTATTTT
.	TRBJ2-1	TRBV7-2	TRBD1	CASSPDRGYNEQFF	TGTGCCAGCAGCCCGGACAGGGGGTACAATGAGCAGTTCTTC
.	TRBJ2-1	TRBV4-3	.	CASSQGDFNSYNEQFF	TGCGCCAGCAGCCAAGGGGACTTTAACTCCTACAATGAGCAGTTCTTC
.	TRBJ1-4	TRBV15	.	CATSRLGGGTNEKLFF	TGTGCCACCAGCAGGTTGGGAGGGGGAACTAATGAAAAACTGTTTTTT
.	TRBJ2-5	TRBV6-1	TRBD2	CASSEGWGLQETQYF	TGTGCCAGCAGTGAAGGGTGGGGACTACAAGAGACCCAGTACTTC
.	TRBJ1-1	TRBV27	.	CASSPYQGTNTEAFF	TGTGCCAGCAGTCCCTACCAGGGTACAAACACTGAAGCTTTCTTT
.	TRBJ2-7	TRBV10-3	.	CAISEPAGQRQYF	TGTGCCATCAGTGAGCCGGCAGGGCAACGGCAGTACTTC
once	TRBJ2-1	TRBV29-1	.	CSVEAGNEQFF	TGCAGCGTTGAAGCAGGGAATGAGCAGTTCTTC
.	TRBJ1-6	TRBV27	.	CASSFGGNSPLHF	TGTGCCAGCAGTTTCGGGGGGAATTCACCCCTCCACTTT
.	TRBJ1-6	TRBV27	.	CASSPSGGFGSPLHF	TGTGCCAGCAGTCCATCCGGGGGATTTGGGTCACCCCTCCACTTT
.	TRBJ2-7	TRBV7-2	.	CASSLIWDTGYEQYF	TGTGCCAGCAGCTTAATTTGGGACACAGGCTACGAGCAGTACTTC
.	TRBJ1-6	TRBV7-2	.	CASSPHQRATAGNSPLHF	TGTGCCAGCAGCCCCCATCAAAGGGCTACGGCGGGTAATTCACCCCTCCACTTT
.	TRBJ1-2	TRBV6-5	TRBD1	CASSYSQGGYGYTF	TGTGCCAGCAGTTACTCACAGGGGGGCTATGGCTACACCTTC
.	TRBJ1-5	TRBV5-5	TRBD1	CASSLWGQVTQPQHF	TGTGCCAGCAGCTTGTGGGGACAGGTAACTCAGCCCCAGCATTTT
.	TRBJ1-3	TRBV25-1	.	CASEGYRNTIYF	TGTGCCAGCGAGGGTTATAGAAACACCATATATTTT
.	TRBJ2-6	TRBV7-3	.	CASSLREYSGANVLTF	TGTGCCAGCAGCTTAAGAGAATACTCTGGGGCCAACGTCCTGACTTTC
.	TRBJ1-6	TRBV5-1	.	CASRDTNSPLHF	TGCGCCAGCAGAGACACCAATTCACCCCTCCACTTT
few	TRBJ1-5	TRBV9	TRBD1	CASSASGGAGQPQHF	TGTGCCAGCAGCGCCTCAGGGGGCGCGGGTCAGCCCCAGCATTTT
once	TRBJ2-1	TRBV7-3	TRBD2	CASSSLAGGINEQFF	TGTGCCAGCAGCTCACTAGCGGGGGGTATCAATGAGCAGTTCTTC
.	TRBJ2-7	TRBV7-6	.	CASSLGVRGGATYEQYF	TGTGCCAGCAGCTTAGGCGTCAGAGGGGGGGCGACTTACGAGCAGTACTTC
.	TRBJ1-2	TRBV7-2	.	CASSLAHREHGYTF	TGTGCCAGCAGCTTAGCTCACAGGGAACATGGCTACACCTTC
once	TRBJ2-1	TRBV28	TRBD2	CASSVAGLDNEQFF	TGTGCCAGCAGTGTAGCGGGACTCGACAATGAGCAGTTCTTC
.	TRBJ1-1	TRBV6-5	.	CASSYMQGRSEAFF	TGTGCCAGCAGTTACATGCAGGGCCGCTCTGAAGCTTTCTTT
once	TRBJ1-6	TRBV15	TRBD1	CATSPQGVTINSPLHF	TGTGCCACCAGCCCCCAGGGGGTCACGATAAATTCACCCCTCCACTTT
.	TRBJ2-5	TRBV30	.	CAWSVRKGVQETQYF	TGTGCCTGGAGTGTACGTAAGGGGGTCCAAGAGACCCAGTACTTC
.	TRBJ1-5	TRBV2	TRBD1	CASSKGAQPQHF	TGTGCCAGCAGCAAGGGGGCTCAGCCCCAGCATTTT
.	TRBJ1-5	TRBV5-1	.	CASSAGVGNQPQHF	TGCGCCAGCAGCGCAGGGGTTGGCAATCAGCCCCAGCATTTT
.	TRBJ2-2	TRBV4-2	.	CASSQDPGTGELFF	TGTGCCAGCAGCCAAGACCCAGGGACCGGGGAGCTGTTTTTT
.	TRBJ2-5	TRBV7-2	.	CASSQSGTLGTQYF	TGTGCCAGCAGCCAGAGTGGGACACTCGGGACCCAGTACTTC
.	TRBJ1-5	TRBV7-9	TRBD1	CASSLEGTGDDQPQHF	TGTGCCAGCAGCTTAGAAGGGACAGGGGATGATCAGCCCCAGCATTTT
once	TRBJ1-1	TRBV27	.	CASSLSDSVVNTEAFF	TGTGCCAGCAGTTTATCTGACAGCGTCGTGAACACTGAAGCTTTCTTT
.	TRBJ1-1	TRBV29-1	.	CSVVRNTEAFF	TGCAGCGTTGTTAGGAACACTGAAGCTTTCTTT
once	TRBJ2-7	TRBV7-2	TRBD2	CASSLTGGSSYEQYF	TGTGCCAGCAGCCTAACGGGCGGGAGCTCCTACGAGCAGTACTTC
.	TRBJ2-7	TRBV4-1	.	CASSQGGQATYEQYF	TGCGCCAGCAGCCAAGGAGGGCAGGCTACCTACGAGCAGTACTTC
.	TRBJ2-7	TRBV6-5	.	CASSSLYEQYF	TGTGCCAGCAGTTCGTTATACGAGCAGTACTTC
.	TRBJ1-6	TRBV27	.	CASSTQSSQGSPLHF	TGTGCCAGCAGTACCCAGTCCTCTCAGGGCTCACCCCTCCACTTT